The rows below give T cell receptor beta chains drawn from one sample of a study of cytomegalovirus exposure and HLA in healthy donors. Assay used: immunoSEQ multiplex PCR; TCRdb lists only in-frame clones, some missing. The table lists 100,000 or so clones, 73% of them singletons. The sequenced material came from PBMCs. The receptor set was obtained from a man aged 35-49 years in good health and CMV-seronegative. Both conserved end residues are part of each CDR3. D genes are given only for firm matches. Size is omitted from some rows. Given values are once, few, many or a class for expanded clones.

clone_size d_call j_call v_call cdr3_aa cdr3_nt
. TRBD1 TRBJ1-6 TRBV4-3 CASSPGTGGGSPLHF TGCGCCAGCAGCCCAGGGACAGGGGGCGGTTCACCCCTCCACTTT
. . TRBJ1-6 TRBV4-3 CASSQGRRGSYNSPLHF TGCGCCAGCAGCCAAGGTCGCAGGGGCTCCTATAATTCACCCCTCCACTTT
. . TRBJ2-2 TRBV5-4 CASSAAAGITGELFF TGTGCCAGCAGTGCCGCCGCCGGGATCACCGGGGAGCTGTTTTTT
. . TRBJ1-5 TRBV19 CASSPQGGNQPQHF TGTGCCAGTAGTCCCCAGGGTGGCAATCAGCCCCAGCATTTT
. . TRBJ1-6 TRBV6-6 CASSSPGSNSPLHF TGTGCCAGCAGTTCCCCAGGCTCGAATTCACCCCTCCACTTT
. . TRBJ2-3 TRBV19 CASSPGATDTQYF TGTGCCAGTTCCCCAGGGGCGACAGATACGCAGTATTTT
. TRBD2 TRBJ2-1 TRBV7-8 CASIMGGDPSYNEQFF TGTGCCAGCATAATGGGAGGGGACCCTTCCTACAATGAGCAGTTCTTC
. TRBD1 TRBJ2-7 TRBV18 CASSPRQGEGEQYF TGTGCCAGCTCACCCCGACAGGGTGAGGGCGAGCAGTACTTC
. . TRBJ2-3 TRBV5-1 CASSHGQSTDTQYF TGCGCCAGCTCGCATGGCCAGAGCACAGATACGCAGTATTTT
. TRBD1 TRBJ1-1 TRBV25-1 CASSDGRDSASEAFF TGTGCCAGCAGTGATGGCCGGGACAGTGCGTCTGAAGCTTTCTTT
. TRBD1 TRBJ1-1 TRBV2 CASLRDSDDEAFF TGTGCCAGCCTAAGGGACAGTGACGATGAAGCTTTCTTT
. TRBD2 TRBJ2-3 TRBV5-6 CASSLAALVASGVGDTQYF TGTGCCAGCAGCTTGGCGGCTCTGGTTGCTAGCGGGGTAGGAGATACGCAGTATTTT
few . TRBJ1-2 TRBV5-8 CASSRVFYGYTF TGTGCCAGCAGCCGGGTTTTCTATGGCTACACCTTC
few . TRBJ2-3 TRBV6-1 CASSEGQGDTDTQYF TGTGCCAGCAGTGAAGGTCAGGGTGACACAGATACGCAGTATTTT
. . TRBJ2-5 TRBV10-3 CAISGQDVETQYF TGTGCCATCAGTGGGCAGGATGTGGAGACCCAGTACTTC